This T cell receptor (beta chain) was captured in a study of blood T cell repertoires in COVID-19 (dated by TCRdb to 2019 to 2021). With respect to the entire study: Samples from collaborators originated in the United States, Italy and Spain and spanned both the acute and convalescent phases of COVID-19. The material from the prospective study consisted of cDNA or gDNA derived from T cells, B-cell-depleted T cells, or PBMCs. Deeply sampled blood TCRbeta repertoires from subjects exposed to, actively infected with, or recovered from COVID-19 were included in the dataset. The repertoires were made available in a free public database intended to serve as a resource for research on the immune response to SARS-CoV-2. The samples were drawn from the first 160 participants of the ongoing ImmuneRACE study and from 1,254 subjects provided by 6 global collaborators. Sample metadata almost always included a de-identified subject ID, COVID-19 status, age in years and sex. Where available, HLA class I and class II types were obtained from metadata supplied by the sample provider rather than from assay-based typing.

From the germline V gene (reference sequence), CDR1 is MNHEY and CDR2 is SMNVEV. Clipping removes 4 bases from V and 0 bases from J, with 5 as the unmatched junction base count. From cysteine to phenylalanine, the CDR3 is 16 amino acids long. The kept DNA is CDR3 alone, 48 bases in frame from the first base. The immunoSEQ Assay, a bias-controlled multiplex PCR, was used to amplify TCRbeta CDR3 regions from genomic DNA. The authors' analysis ran thus. The number of nucleated cells in each sample was estimated from the amplification of reference gene primers within the assay. Sequence reads were collapsed and filtered to measure the absolute abundance of every unique TCRbeta CDR3 rearrangement. For each sample, productive Simpson clonality was calculated by taking the square root of Simpson's diversity index across productive rearrangements. TCRdb provides this immuneACCESS table in a form limited to in-frame rearrangements. Some clones are lacking; in checked studies, under half of them reflect an unresolved V gene, and why the rest are absent is not known. V and J calls and clone size come straight from that table; D and trimming were deduced from the DNA. The sample has 95,000 to 100,000 clones on record, over 80% of them singletons. The ten most abundant clones make up approximately 15% of the sample.

What the authors observed across the whole study: How much clinical and demographic metadata was included differed by source and by participant, and the metadata was provided uncurated.

As to this clone: Its antigen has not been determined. Per-nucleotide qualities are absent, and no much larger clonotype sits a single base away.

The collaborating institutions used their own protocols to collect whole blood in K2EDTA tubes. For TCRbeta analysis, collaborators shipped samples as frozen whole blood, isolated PBMCs, or DNA extracted from either of those sample types. The V and J segments used are TRBV27 and TRBJ2-1, and TRBD1 matches 8 of the central bases. Source material: peripheral blood. This TCR came from a man in his forties or fifties with acute or convalescent COVID-19. The nucleotides read TGTGCCAGCAGTTCGCTCAGGGGGCACTCCTACAATGAGCAGTTCTTC. Its coded protein is CASSSLRGHSYNEQFF.